This T cell receptor beta chain appears in the sequencing data of a study of Graves' ophthalmopathy and Graves' hyperthyroidism. This clonotype has a count of ten or more. Its specificity is unknown. Investigators amplified TCR beta CDR3 regions from RNA transcripts. The authors performed first-round RT-PCR with HTBI primers and then a second-round multiplex PCR. MiXCR was run by TCRdb on the multiplex PCR reads, yielding one entry per CDR3 protein. The sample contains approximately 210,000 distinct CDR3 sequences, approximately 21% of which appear only once. Study-level findings and limits: Separation of ophthalmopathy from stable hyperthyroidism was achieved by a 13-signature model, at approximately 87% sensitivity and around 81% specificity. Blood also held most thyroid clonotypes expanded above 0.001 frequency.

V lost 5 bases, J lost 8 bases, and 6 bases stayed unmatched. CDR3 length: 13 amino acids. The chain joins TRBV12-3 or TRBV12-4 to TRBJ1-3; the match to TRBD1 covers 7 bases. This receptor was obtained from a woman aged 45-60 years with Graves' ophthalmopathy. The sequenced sample consisted of peripheral blood. The CDR3 here is CASSHRGRYTIYF. In DNA, the CDR3 is TGTGCCAGCAGTCACAGGGGAAGGTACACCATATATTTT.